This T cell receptor beta chain derives from a study of blood T cells in healthy people across ages. This CDR3 has 16 residues. From germline, CDR1 is MNHNS and CDR2 SASEGT. V shed 3 bases, J shed 1 base, and the junction held 8 bases outside the gene matches. It was with a sample-barcoded 5' primer and a J-beta primer mix that a second PCR of roughly 6 to 12 cycles was run. TCRdb reanalysed the 5' RACE reads using MiXCR and keeps one entry per CDR3 protein. The table has under 2,000,000 distinct CDR3 sequences, 49% seen once; the top ten hold over 2%. This receptor was identified in a middle-aged woman in good health. The V call is TRBV6-1, the J call TRBJ2-7, with 8 bases lining up with TRBD1. Sequenced material: blood. CDR3 sequence (DNA): TGTGCCAGCAGTGATGCGGACAGGGCCATTTCCTACGAGCAGTACTTC. Protein sequence: CASSDADRAISYEQYF.